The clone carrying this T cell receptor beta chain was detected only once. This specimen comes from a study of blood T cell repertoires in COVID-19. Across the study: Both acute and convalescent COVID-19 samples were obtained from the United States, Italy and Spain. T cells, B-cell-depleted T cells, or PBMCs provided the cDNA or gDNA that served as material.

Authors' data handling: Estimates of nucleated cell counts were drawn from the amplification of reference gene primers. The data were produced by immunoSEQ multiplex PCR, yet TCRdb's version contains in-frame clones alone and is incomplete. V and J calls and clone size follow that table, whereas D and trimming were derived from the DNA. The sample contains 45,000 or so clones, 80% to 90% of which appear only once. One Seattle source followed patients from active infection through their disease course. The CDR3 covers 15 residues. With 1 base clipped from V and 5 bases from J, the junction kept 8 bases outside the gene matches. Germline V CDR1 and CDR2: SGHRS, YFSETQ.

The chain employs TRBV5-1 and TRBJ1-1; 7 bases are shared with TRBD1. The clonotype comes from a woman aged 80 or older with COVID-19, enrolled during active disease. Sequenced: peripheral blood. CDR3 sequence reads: CASSLLQGGATEAFF. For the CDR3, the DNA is TGCGCCAGCAGCTTGCTGCAAGGGGGCGCGACTGAAGCTTTCTTT.